A single sample gave rise to the 26 T cell receptor beta chains below, sequenced in a study of T cell clonality in common variable immunodeficiency. Profiled with immunoSEQ multiplex PCR; TCRdb holds only in-frame clones, not every one. Found here are around 45,000 clones, no singletons; the ten largest cover about 0.7%. Sequenced input: peripheral blood mononuclear cells. These receptors were taken from a person aged 18 to 70 in good health.

This clone has a count of ten or more. Coverage ceases 3 residues before the CDR3 finishes, and the germline J gene fills in the end. This chain uses TRBV4-1 with TRBJ2-1; TRBD1 matches 9 bases. CDR3 length equals 14 residues. Germline V gives CDR1 MGHRA, CDR2 YSYEKL. V gave up 8 bases and J gave up 6 bases; unmatched junction bases: 8. CDR3 DNA (partial): TGCGCCAGCGGTAGGACAGGGGAGGTCAATGAG. Its translation: CASGRTGEVNE. The full CDR3 sequence reads CASGRTGEVNEQFF.

This clone was counted at least ten times. The read terminates 3 residues before the CDR3 end, so the remaining end is supplied by the germline J gene. J is TRBJ2-2 and V is TRBV5-1; 12 bases align to TRBD2. The CDR3 runs 18 residues. CDR1 and CDR2 (germline): SGHRS, YFSETQ. The junction had 11 bases not matched to a gene; V was cut back by 1 base and J by 7 bases. The CDR3 DNA, read in part, is TGCGCCAGCAGCTTGTCTCGACTAGCGGGGGATGACGGCGGGGAG. Translating gives CASSLSRLAGDDGGE. The full CDR3 protein is CASSLSRLAGDDGGELFF.

This clone was recorded at least ten times. The read finishes 3 residues shy of the CDR3 end, and the germline J gene is used to complete it. The V call is TRBV3-1 (or the pseudogene TRBV3-2), the J call TRBJ2-7, with 9 bases fitting TRBD2. The germline V gene has CDR1 LGHDT and CDR2 YNNKEL (reference sequence). V lost 3 bases, J lost 5 bases, and 11 bases stayed unmatched. The CDR3 has 16 residues. The DNA read from the CDR3 is TGTGCCAGCAGCCACCGGATAGCGGGAGTGGAACACGAG. Amino acid sequence: CASSHRIAGVEHE. The whole CDR3 region reads CASSHRIAGVEHEQYF.

This clone was seen ten or more times. With the read ending 3 residues before the CDR3 end, the germline J gene is used to fill in that end. The genes are TRBV12-5 and TRBJ2-1, with 7 nucleotides matching TRBD2. In germline, CDR1 is LGHNT, CDR2 FRNRAP. With 3 bases clipped from V and 3 bases from J, the junction kept 5 bases outside the gene matches. The CDR3 spans 15 residues. The CDR3 bases that were read are TGTGCTAGTGGTTTCATATCGGGGGGCTACAATGAG. Its translation is CASGFISGGYNE. The complete CDR3 reads CASGFISGGYNEQFF. The whole variable domain, remainder taken from reference TRBV12-5 and TRBJ2-1, is DARVTQTPRHKVTEMGQEVTMRCQPILGHNTVFWYRQTMMQGLELLAYFRNRAPLDDSGMPKDRFSAEMPDATLATLKIQPSEPRDSAVYFCASGFISGGYNEQFFGPGTRLTVL.

This clone came up a few times. Read coverage stops 3 residues before the CDR3 terminus; the germline J gene supplies the remainder. The V gene is TRBV18, the J gene TRBJ2-1; the D gene is possibly TRBD1 (7 bases). Deletions cut 6 bases from V and 6 bases from J, with 21 bases between. The germline V gene encodes CDR1 KGHSH and CDR2 LQKENI. The CDR3 sequence is 16 residues long. The CDR3 loop reads CASSPSGGQLPNEQFF. The sequenced part of the CDR3 DNA is TGTGCCAGCTCCCCCTCCGGGGGACAGTTACCCAATGAG.

The table lists this clone with many counts. The sequence runs out 3 residues before the end of the CDR3; the remainder is reconstructed from the germline J gene. The chain links TRBV5-4 to TRBJ2-5; 7 positions agree with TRBD2. After removal of 3 bases from V and 7 bases from J, the junction contained 9 bases not matched to a gene. Per the germline V gene, CDR1 is SGHNT and CDR2 is YYREEE (reference sequence). There are 14 residues in the CDR3. CDR3 DNA, as far as it was read: TGTGCCAGCAGCTCCGAAGCGGGGTGGGGGACC. As protein: CASSSEAGWGT. In full, the CDR3 is CASSSEAGWGTQYF.

In this sample, this clone turned up many times. Coverage ceases 3 residues before the CDR3 finishes, and the germline J gene fills in the end. This chain links TRBV20-1 with TRBJ1-2, with TRBD1 as a possible D gene (6 bases). The CDR3 sequence is 14 residues long. Trimming took off 0 bases at V and 4 bases at J, with 12 bases between the two ends. CDR1 DFQATT and CDR2 SNEGSKA come from the germline V gene (reference sequence). Partial CDR3 DNA: TGCAGTGCTAGAGATGACAGGCCCCTCTATGGC. Encoded protein: CSARDDRPLYG. The whole CDR3 sequence is CSARDDRPLYGYTF.

Ten or more counts support this clone. Read coverage stops 3 residues before the CDR3 terminus; the germline J gene supplies the remainder. V is TRBV5-6 and J is TRBJ1-6, with 7 bases lining up with TRBD1. Unmatched junction bases numbered 5, after V lost 0 bases and J lost 8 bases. Germline V gives CDR1 SGHDT, CDR2 YYEEEE. This CDR3 spans 15 amino acids. The part of the CDR3 DNA that was read is TGTGCCAGCAGCTTGGGGGACAGCGGATATTCACCC. It specifies CASSLGDSGYSP. The CDR3 in its entirety is CASSLGDSGYSPLHF.

This clone came up many times. The missing CDR3 end, 3 residues past where the read stops, is filled in from the germline J gene. The J gene is TRBJ2-1, the V gene TRBV3-1 (or the pseudogene TRBV3-2); TRBD2 matches 9 bases. Germline V gene lookup returns CDR1 LGHDT and CDR2 YNNKEL (reference sequence). Germline trimming cut 1 base from V and 3 bases from J; bases unmatched to any gene: 16. This CDR3 is built from 20 residues. The CDR3: CASSQAPPISTSGFYNEQFF. The sequenced CDR3 bases are TGTGCCAGCAGCCAAGCCCCTCCTATAAGCACTAGCGGGTTCTACAATGAG.

This clone occurred many times. The sequenced fragment ends 3 residues before the CDR3 boundary, so the rest is inferred from the germline J gene. The chain employs TRBV18 and TRBJ2-7; D is undetermined. V lost 3 bases, J lost 4 bases, and 10 bases lay in between. Per germline, CDR1 KGHSH and CDR2 LQKENI. The CDR3 is made up of 13 amino acids. CDR3 sequence reads: CASSPSLRYEQYF. Incomplete CDR3 DNA: TGTGCCAGCTCACCGAGTCTTCGGTACGAG.

This clone was recorded at least ten times. The read stops 3 residues short of the end of the CDR3; the missing end is completed from the germline J gene. V gene TRBV28 combines with J gene TRBJ2-5; 8 bases map to TRBD2. After removal of 3 bases from V and 3 bases from J, the junction contained 3 bases not matched to a gene. Germline lookup yields CDR1 MDHEN and CDR2 SYDVKM. The CDR3 covers 14 residues. The CDR3 sequence: CASSFSGIEETQYF. CDR3 DNA (partial): TGTGCCAGCAGTTTTAGCGGGATAGAAGAGACC.

Ten or more counts support this clone. The read comes to an end 3 residues before the CDR3 does, leaving the germline J gene to fill in the end. The V call is TRBV19, the J call TRBJ2-7; perhaps TRBD1 as D (5 bases). Germline assignment: CDR1 LNHDA and CDR2 SQIVND (reference sequence). Trimming pared 11 bases from V and 3 bases from J, leaving 8 bases between. This CDR3 comprises 10 residues. CDR3 protein: CAGARYEQYF. The covered CDR3 bases are TGTGCCGGGGCACGCTACGAG.

This clone was observed many times. From the germline J gene comes the end of the CDR3, since the read stops 3 residues before it. The V and J genes are TRBV23-1 and TRBJ2-7; the match to TRBD2 covers 9 bases. TRBV23-1 is flagged as an ORF with uncertain function. Trimming cost V 2 bases and J 0 bases; bases outside gene matches: 5. The CDR3 has 16 residues. CDR3 in amino acids: CASSQPRTSDSYEQYF. Partial CDR3 DNA: TGCGCCAGCAGTCAACCTCGGACTAGCGACTCCTACGAG.

This clone came up many times. The sequenced fragment ends 3 residues before the CDR3 boundary, so the rest is inferred from the germline J gene. The chain joins TRBV7-2 to TRBJ1-6; D unclear. The CDR3 loop spans 13 amino acids. CDR1 is SGHTA and CDR2 is FQGNSA in the germline V gene. The V end lost 5 bases, the J end lost 9 bases, and 11 bases lay between the germline ends. The CDR3: CASSRPGLSPLHF. The DNA read from the CDR3 is TGTGCCAGCAGCCGCCCTGGGCTTTCACCC.

This clone showed up many times. The read terminates 3 residues ahead of where the CDR3 ends, so the germline J gene completes it. The chain combines TRBV29-1 with TRBJ2-7, with 13 bases that match TRBD2. This CDR3 contains 14 residues. CDR1 is SQVTM, CDR2 ANQGSEA, per germline. V lost 7 bases and J lost 4; bases outside the gene matches: 7. Here the CDR3 reads CSAELAGGPYEQYF. The covered CDR3 bases are TGCAGCGCCGAACTAGCGGGAGGGCCTTACGAG.

This clone was detected many times. Read sequence stops 3 residues before the CDR3 end, and the germline J gene provides the missing end. This chain uses TRBV5-1 with TRBJ2-1; tentatively, D is TRBD2 (6 bases). This CDR3 region has 12 residues. Trimming removed 3 bases from V and 7 bases from J, with 8 bases in between. Germline CDR1 reads SGHRS; CDR2 reads YFSETQ. Incomplete CDR3 DNA: TGCGCCAGCAGCTCAGCGGGTAATGAG. Translation gives CASSSAGNE. The entire CDR3 protein is CASSSAGNEQFF.

This clone occurred many times. The CDR3 end is not reached by the read, which stops 3 residues before it; the germline J gene fills it in. The chain combines TRBV7-3 with TRBJ2-1; 7 nucleotides agree with TRBD1. The CDR3 consists of 15 residues. The J segment lost 1 base and the V segment lost 4 bases, leaving 4 bases of the junction unmatched. The germline V gene has CDR1 SGHTA and CDR2 FQGTGA. CDR3 sequence reads: CASSSTRGSYNEQFF. The sequenced part of the CDR3 DNA is TGTGCCAGCAGCTCAACCAGGGGGTCCTACAATGAG.

This clone was counted ten times or more. The read halts 3 residues ahead of the CDR3 end, with the missing end drawn from the germline J gene. The chain links TRBV7-9 to TRBJ2-5; 7 bases are shared with TRBD1. The CDR3 is 15 residues long. J was trimmed by 4 bases and V by 5 bases; bases with no gene match: 10. Per the germline V gene, CDR1 is SEHNR and CDR2 is FQNEAQ (reference sequence). The covered CDR3 bases are TGTGCCAGCAGCCCCACCGACACAGGGGCAGAGACC. Translated: CASSPTDTGAET. The full CDR3 is CASSPTDTGAETQYF.

This clone has ten or more counts. The read stops 3 residues short of the end of the CDR3; the missing end is completed from the germline J gene. V usage is TRBV4-1 and J usage is TRBJ2-5, with a weak D call TRBD1 (7 bases). The germline V and J ends were trimmed by 0 bases and 5 bases, with 13 bases remaining between them. The CDR3 consists of 15 residues. CDR1 and CDR2 from the germline V gene are MGHRA and YSYEKL. The CDR3 DNA, read in part, is TGCGCCAGCAGCCAAGAGGGGGCAGGGGGGGAGACC. Encoded protein: CASSQEGAGGET. In full, the CDR3 is CASSQEGAGGETQYF.

There are many counts of this clone. Read data end 3 residues before the CDR3 end; the end is taken from the germline J gene. The chain joins TRBV18 to TRBJ2-4; 9 positions match TRBD1. CDR1 and CDR2 from the germline V gene are KGHSH and LQKENI. CDR3 size: 15 residues. The trim removed 3 bases at V and 7 bases at J, leaving 7 bases unmatched. CDR3 in amino acids: CASSPDRGNMNIQYF. The CDR3 bases that were read are TGTGCCAGCTCACCGGACAGGGGTAATATGAACATT.

This clone was counted many times. The missing CDR3 end, 3 residues past where the read stops, is filled in from the germline J gene. V usage is TRBV7-9 and J usage is TRBJ2-7; D is unclear. V was pared by 5 bases and J by 3 bases, with 5 bases between. From germline, CDR1 is SEHNR and CDR2 FQNEAQ (reference sequence). This CDR3 spans 11 amino acids. This CDR3 reads CASSNNYEQYF. The part of the CDR3 DNA that was read is TGTGCCAGCAGCAATAACTACGAG. Together with reference TRBV7-9 and TRBJ2-7, the CDR3 gives the full variable domain: DTGVSQNPRHKITKRGQNVTFRCDPISEHNRLYWYRQTLGQGPEFLTYFQNEAQLEKSRLLSDRFSAERPKGSFSTLEIQRTEQGDSAMYLCASSNNYEQYFGPGTRLTVT.

This clone was picked up many times. The CDR3 end falls 3 residues outside the read, so it is completed with the germline J gene. The J gene is TRBJ2-7, the V gene TRBV29-1; the D gene is possibly TRBD1 (5 bases). The germline V and J ends were trimmed by 5 bases and 3 bases, with 20 bases remaining between them. CDR1 is SQVTM and CDR2 is ANQGSEA in the germline V gene. The CDR3 covers 15 residues. The covered CDR3 bases are TGCAGCGTTTCCGCTGAGGTGGCAGGGCGCTACGAG. Translated: CSVSAEVAGRYE. The whole CDR3 protein is CSVSAEVAGRYEQYF.

This clone was recorded many times. The read gets to within 3 residues of the CDR3 end, and the germline J gene fills in the rest. J is TRBJ2-1 and V is TRBV7-9; TRBD2 aligns across 10 bases. The CDR3 runs 15 residues. In germline, CDR1 is SEHNR, CDR2 FQNEAQ (reference sequence). With 5 bases clipped from V and 7 bases from J, the junction kept 8 bases outside the gene matches. CDR3 residues: CASSRIAGGENEQFF. CDR3 bases read: TGTGCCAGCAGCAGAATAGCGGGAGGCGAAAATGAG.

With respect to this clone: The CDR3 end lies 3 residues beyond the end of the read and is filled in from the germline J gene. V and J are TRBV19 and TRBJ1-1; TRBD1 matches at 7 bases. From germline, CDR1 is LNHDA and CDR2 SQIVND (reference sequence). The CDR3 runs 13 residues. J lost 4 bases, V lost 5 bases, and 4 bases had no gene match. The sequenced CDR3 bases are TGTGCCAGTAGTCTACAGGGGTTCACTGAA. Amino acids: CASSLQGFTE. The full CDR3 sequence reads CASSLQGFTEAFF.

As to this clone: The read falls 3 residues short of the CDR3 end, and the missing part is taken from the germline J gene. The chain links TRBV6-2 or TRBV6-3 to TRBJ1-2, with D perhaps matching TRBD1 (5 bases). CDR3 size: 16 residues. Germline CDR1 is MNHEY and CDR2 is SVGEGT. The covered CDR3 bases are TGTGCCAGCAGTTATATTGAGGGGTGGGAGAGCAATGAC. It yields the protein CASSYIEGWESND. The full-length CDR3 reads as CASSYIEGWESNDYTF.

This clone was detected a few times. The CDR3 end lies 3 residues beyond the end of the read and is filled in from the germline J gene. This rearrangement joins TRBV27 to TRBJ2-7; D may be TRBD2 (6 bases). Germline V gene lookup returns CDR1 MNHEY and CDR2 SMNVEV (reference sequence). CDR3 length: 14 residues. V was shortened by 8 bases and J by 3 bases, with 17 bases between the two germline ends. The CDR3 loop is CASGTRSSGYEQYF. The sequenced part of the CDR3 DNA is TGTGCCAGCGGTACCCGGAGTAGCGGCTACGAG.